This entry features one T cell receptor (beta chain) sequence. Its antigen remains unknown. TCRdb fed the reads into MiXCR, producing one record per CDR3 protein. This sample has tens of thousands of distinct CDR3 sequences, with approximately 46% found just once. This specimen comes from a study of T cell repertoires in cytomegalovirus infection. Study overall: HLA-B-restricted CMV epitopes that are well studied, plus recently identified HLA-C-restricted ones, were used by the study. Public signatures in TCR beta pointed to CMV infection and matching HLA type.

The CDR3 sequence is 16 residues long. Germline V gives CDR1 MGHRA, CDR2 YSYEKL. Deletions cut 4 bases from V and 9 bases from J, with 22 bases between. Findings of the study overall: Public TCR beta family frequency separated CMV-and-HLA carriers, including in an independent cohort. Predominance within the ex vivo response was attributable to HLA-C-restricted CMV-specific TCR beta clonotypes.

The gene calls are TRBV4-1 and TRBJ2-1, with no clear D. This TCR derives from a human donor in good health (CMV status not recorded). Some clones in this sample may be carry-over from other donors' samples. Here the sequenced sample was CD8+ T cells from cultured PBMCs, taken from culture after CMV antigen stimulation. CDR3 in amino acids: CASSPKSSSQRGEQFF. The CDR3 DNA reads TGCGCCAGCAGCCCCAAGTCGTCATCCCAACGAGGTGAGCAGTTCTTC.